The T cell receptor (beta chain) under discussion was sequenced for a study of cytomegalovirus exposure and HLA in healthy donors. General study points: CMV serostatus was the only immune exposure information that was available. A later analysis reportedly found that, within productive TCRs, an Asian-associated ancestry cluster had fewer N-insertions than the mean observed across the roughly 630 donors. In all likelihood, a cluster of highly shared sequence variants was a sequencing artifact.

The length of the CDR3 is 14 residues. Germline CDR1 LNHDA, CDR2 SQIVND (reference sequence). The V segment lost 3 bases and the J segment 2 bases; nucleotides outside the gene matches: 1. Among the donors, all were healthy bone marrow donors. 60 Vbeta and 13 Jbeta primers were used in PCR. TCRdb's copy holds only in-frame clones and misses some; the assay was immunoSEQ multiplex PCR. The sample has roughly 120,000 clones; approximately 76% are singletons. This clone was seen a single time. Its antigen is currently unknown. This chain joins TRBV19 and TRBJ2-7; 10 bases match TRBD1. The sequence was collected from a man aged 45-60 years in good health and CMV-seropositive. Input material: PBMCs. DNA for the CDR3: TGTGCCAGTAGTATGACAGGGGGCGCCTACGAGCAGTACTTC. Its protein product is CASSMTGGAYEQYF.